This T cell receptor (beta chain) comes out of a study of graft-versus-host responses after intestinal transplantation. Study-wide background: Isolated intestinal, liver-intestinal, or multivisceral transplants had been given to the recipients.

Sequencing used immunoSEQ multiplex PCR; TCRdb keeps in-frame clones, though not all of them. The sample consists of some 100,000 clones, about 90% of them appearing once. CDR3 size: 13 residues. V dropped 0 bases and J dropped 5 bases, with 8 bases sitting between them. Germline V gives CDR1 SGHRS, CDR2 YFSETQ. Notes on the study in general: GvH clonotypes were identified within recipient marrow, with a subset emerging first in ileum or blood. Early HvG declines after transplant were associated with peak circulating GvH clone levels.

Regarding this clone: Its antigen is not known.

The specimen was unstimulated CD8+ T cells sorted from spleen or lymph node cells, collected before intestinal transplant. The chain uses TRBV5-1 and TRBJ1-1; D remains unclear. The sequence came from a human donor who received an intestinal transplant. CDR3 nucleotides: TGCGCCAGCAGCTTGGTTCGGCTGACTGAAGCTTTCTTT. This encodes CASSLVRLTEAFF.